This TCR beta chain was sequenced in a study of T cell responses to AZD1222 COVID-19 vaccine. Note on this clone: Its target is unknown.

Sequencing was performed with immunoSEQ multiplex PCR; in TCRdb, only in-frame clones are kept and a portion is missing. The data hold 70,000 to 95,000 clones, with 80% observed a single time. Points from the study as a whole: Reportedly, close to half of spike-specific TCRs are directed against unmutated variant regions.

Germline V gene sequence: CDR1 GTSNPN, CDR2 SVGIG (reference sequence). The length of the CDR3 is 14 residues. Between the trimmed V and J ends, which lost 4 bases and 1 base, there was a span of 13 bases. This chain joins TRBV30 and TRBJ1-2; the D gene is possibly TRBD1 (6 bases). The sample here was peripheral blood, taken on day 0 of AZD1222 vaccination. The source of this sequence is an adult in good health. DNA for the CDR3: TGTGCCTGGACCCCGGGACAAAATAACTATGGCTACACCTTC. It translates to CAWTPGQNNYGYTF.